This is a list of T cell receptor beta chains from one sample in a study of blood T cells in healthy people across ages. TCRdb passed the 5' RACE reads through MiXCR, listing each CDR3 protein once. The repertoire holds around 820,000 distinct CDR3 sequences, roughly 25% seen once, with 3.7% in the top ten. These data are also associated with another study on T cells of mothers and their children.

The sequencing input was blood. Every receptor here comes from a boy aged 5-17 years in good health. CDR3s include the opening cysteine and the closing phenylalanine or tryptophan. A D gene is named only where the DNA matches it firmly. Clone size is stated in some rows and not others, as once, few, many or a class when expanded.

v_gene	abundance	j_gene	d_gene	len	CDR3aa	CDR3nt
TRBV20-1	NA	TRBJ1-5	TRBD1	19	CSARVRGPRTLYSNQPQHF	TGCAGTGCTAGAGTAAGGGGGCCTCGGACCCTTTATAGCAATCAGCCCCAGCATTTT
TRBV7-2	few	TRBJ2-7	NA	14	CASSLNGRNYEQYF	TGTGCCAGCAGCTTAAACGGGAGAAACTACGAGCAGTACTTC
TRBV13	few	TRBJ2-7	NA	13	CASSQIRGGEQYF	TGTGCCAGCAGCCAGATACGTGGGGGCGAGCAGTACTTC
TRBV3-1	once	TRBJ2-5	NA	14	CASSGPGADETQYF	TGTGCCAGCAGTGGTCCGGGAGCGGATGAGACCCAGTACTTC
TRBV3-1	few	TRBJ2-5	NA	16	CASSQPQTRLKETQYF	TGTGCCAGCAGCCAGCCGCAGACTAGGCTTAAAGAGACCCAGTACTTC
TRBV18	NA	TRBJ1-1	NA	15	CASSPPTQMNTEAFF	TGTGCCAGCTCACCACCGACACAGATGAACACTGAAGCTTTCTTT
TRBV9	NA	TRBJ2-7	NA	15	CASTLEAGPFYEQYF	TGTGCCAGCACCCTCGAGGCAGGCCCCTTCTACGAGCAGTACTTC
TRBV29-1	NA	TRBJ2-1	TRBD2	16	CSVDIGLASSYNEQFF	TGCAGCGTTGATATAGGACTAGCAAGCTCCTACAATGAGCAGTTCTTC
TRBV7-2	few	TRBJ2-5	NA	11	CASSVGGTQYF	TGTGCCAGCAGCGTCGGCGGGACCCAGTACTTC
TRBV3-1	NA	TRBJ2-5	NA	13	CASSQTLEETQYF	TGTGCCAGCAGCCAAACCCTGGAGGAGACCCAGTACTTC
TRBV5-1	few	TRBJ2-7	TRBD2	17	CASRQGRLAGDSYEQYF	TGCGCCAGCAGGCAAGGTCGACTAGCGGGGGACTCCTACGAGCAGTACTTC
TRBV27	few	TRBJ2-5	TRBD2	14	CASSLLAGRETQYF	TGTGCCAGCAGTTTACTAGCGGGGAGAGAGACCCAGTACTTC
TRBV7-2	once	TRBJ2-7	NA	15	CASTADIVGVSEQYF	TGTGCCAGCACCGCCGACATTGTAGGAGTCTCCGAGCAGTACTTC
TRBV29-1	NA	TRBJ2-7	NA	11	CSMNGVYEQYF	TGCAGCATGAATGGCGTCTACGAGCAGTACTTC
TRBV9	few	TRBJ1-2	NA	14	CASSVTEANYGYTF	TGTGCCAGCAGCGTGACGGAGGCTAACTATGGCTACACCTTC
TRBV12-3/TRBV12-4	NA	TRBJ2-1	TRBD1	16	CASSPLRDRGRNEQFF	TGTGCCAGCAGTCCGCTGCGGGACAGGGGCCGAAATGAGCAGTTCTTC
TRBV18	NA	TRBJ1-4	NA	13	CASSANSDEKLFF	TGTGCCAGCTCAGCCAACTCGGATGAAAAACTGTTTTTT
TRBV6-5	NA	TRBJ2-5	NA	14	CASSYQDRSETQYF	TGTGCCAGCAGTTACCAAGATCGGTCGGAGACCCAGTACTTC
TRBV19	few	TRBJ2-1	TRBD2	13	CASSIHIAGEQFF	TGTGCCAGTAGTATTCATATAGCGGGAGAGCAGTTCTTC
TRBV20-1	once	TRBJ2-3	TRBD2	16	CSAAGTSGASTDTQYF	TGCAGTGCTGCAGGGACTAGCGGGGCTAGCACAGATACGCAGTATTTT
TRBV9	NA	TRBJ1-2	TRBD1	15	CASSRIDRGTGGYTF	TGTGCCAGCAGCCGGATCGACAGGGGTACGGGTGGCTACACCTTC
TRBV28	few	TRBJ2-7	NA	15	CASSFRTEITYEQYF	TGTGCCAGCAGTTTCAGGACGGAGATAACCTACGAGCAGTACTTC
TRBV6-5	few	TRBJ2-7	TRBD1	16	CASSYSIGTGVSEQYF	TGTGCCAGCAGTTACTCGATCGGGACAGGGGTGAGCGAGCAGTACTTC
TRBV11-2	NA	TRBJ2-5	NA	11	CATGAVETQYF	TGTGCCACAGGGGCGGTGGAGACCCAGTACTTC
TRBV7-9	NA	TRBJ2-2	NA	14	CAIKIGRSTGELFF	TGTGCCATTAAGATTGGGAGATCCACCGGGGAGCTGTTTTTT
TRBV28	many	TRBJ2-5	TRBD2	14	CASIRELAGGTQYF	TGTGCCAGCATCAGGGAGCTAGCGGGAGGCACCCAGTACTTC
TRBV7-2	few	TRBJ1-6	NA	17	CASSLVGWDNEYSPLHF	TGTGCCAGCAGCTTAGTGGGTTGGGACAACGAATATTCACCCCTCCACTTT
TRBV7-9	NA	TRBJ1-2	TRBD1	18	CASSLGVPGTGDRYGYTF	TGTGCCAGCAGCTTAGGTGTGCCCGGGACAGGGGACCGCTATGGCTACACCTTC
TRBV12-3/TRBV12-4	NA	TRBJ2-7	TRBD2	14	CASSLASGGYEQYF	TGTGCCAGCAGTTTGGCTAGCGGAGGCTACGAGCAGTACTTC
TRBV5-5	NA	TRBJ2-7	NA	13	CASSYRLLYEQYF	TGTGCCAGCAGCTATCGCCTCCTATACGAGCAGTACTTC
TRBV29-1	few	TRBJ1-2	NA	16	CSVEDLGQKTNYGYTF	TGCAGCGTTGAAGATCTTGGACAGAAGACGAACTATGGCTACACCTTC
TRBV11-2	few	TRBJ1-4	NA	13	CASSGRAYEKLFF	TGTGCCAGCTCAGGCAGGGCTTATGAAAAACTGTTTTTT
TRBV6-2/TRBV6-3	few	TRBJ2-7	TRBD2	17	CASSPPYGRGGTYEQYF	TGTGCCAGCAGTCCCCCGTACGGTCGGGGGGGGACCTACGAGCAGTACTTC
TRBV15	NA	TRBJ1-5	NA	16	CATSRDEGSWNQPRHF	TGTGCCACCAGCAGAGATGAGGGTTCCTGGAATCAGCCCCGGCATTTT
TRBV28	NA	TRBJ2-3	TRBD2	15	CASSWGAGGTDTQYF	TGTGCCAGCAGTTGGGGAGCGGGAGGCACAGATACGCAGTATTTT
TRBV10-3	few	TRBJ2-4	TRBD1	15	CAISVRQGAKNIQYF	TGTGCCATCAGTGTCAGACAGGGTGCCAAAAACATTCAGTACTTC
TRBV25-1	NA	TRBJ2-3	NA	15	CASSDRSLGTDTQYF	TGTGCCAGCAGTGATCGGTCCCTCGGCACAGATACGCAGTATTTT
TRBV28	NA	TRBJ1-2	TRBD1	17	CASSPLGSGQGAYGYTF	TGTGCCAGCAGTCCTTTGGGGTCGGGACAGGGGGCCTATGGCTACACCTTC
TRBV2	few	TRBJ2-1	NA	13	CASSEEQYNEQFF	TGTGCCAGTAGTGAAGAGCAGTACAATGAGCAGTTCTTC
TRBV2	few	TRBJ1-4	NA	15	CASSQTANGNEKLFF	TGTGCCAGCAGTCAGACTGCGAATGGGAATGAAAAACTGTTTTTT
TRBV27	few	TRBJ2-1	TRBD1	15	CASSLGQGLTNEQFF	TGTGCCAGCAGTTTGGGACAGGGCCTTACAAATGAGCAGTTCTTC
TRBV20-1	NA	TRBJ1-1	TRBD1	14	CSAPWTGSNTEAFF	TGCAGTGCTCCGTGGACAGGGTCGAACACTGAAGCTTTCTTT
TRBV25-1	few	TRBJ1-5	NA	14	CASSAGSGNQPQHF	TGTGCCAGCAGTGCCGGGAGCGGCAATCAGCCCCAGCATTTT
TRBV21-1	NA	TRBJ2-7	NA	15	CASSKLGQLSYEQYF	TGTGCCAGCAGCAAACTGGGGCAGCTATCTTACGAGCAGTACTTC
TRBV29-1	once	TRBJ1-2	NA	14	CSVEMEGPHYGYTF	TGCAGCGTTGAAATGGAGGGCCCACACTATGGCTACACCTTC
TRBV19	few	TRBJ2-7	NA	14	CASSIGGQTYEQYF	TGTGCCAGTAGTATAGGAGGGCAGACCTACGAGCAGTACTTC
TRBV28	few	TRBJ2-5	TRBD1	15	CASSKGQGARGTQYF	TGTGCCAGCAGTAAGGGACAGGGGGCGCGAGGGACCCAGTACTTC
TRBV15	NA	TRBJ1-1	NA	14	CATSRDLRNTEAFF	TGTGCCACCAGCAGAGACCTGAGGAACACTGAAGCTTTCTTT
TRBV9	few	TRBJ2-1	TRBD1	18	CASSVRDRGGIGYNEQFF	TGTGCCAGCAGCGTTAGGGACAGGGGAGGGATCGGCTACAATGAGCAGTTCTTC
TRBV2	NA	TRBJ2-1	TRBD2	15	CASDTSGGNYNEQFF	TGTGCCAGCGATACTAGCGGGGGGAACTACAATGAGCAGTTCTTC